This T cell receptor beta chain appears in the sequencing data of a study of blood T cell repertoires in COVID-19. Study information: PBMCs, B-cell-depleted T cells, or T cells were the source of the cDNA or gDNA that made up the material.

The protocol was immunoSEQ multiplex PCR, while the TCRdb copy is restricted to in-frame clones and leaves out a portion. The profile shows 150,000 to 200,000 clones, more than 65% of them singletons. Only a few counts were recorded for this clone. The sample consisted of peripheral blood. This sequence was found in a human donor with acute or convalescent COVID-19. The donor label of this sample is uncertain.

CDR3 amino acids: CASSEIGQASGNTIYF. The CDR3 coding sequence is TGTGCCAGTAGCGAAATCGGACAGGCCTCTGGAAACACCATATATTTT. This sequence joins TRBV5-6 and TRBJ1-3, with 7 bases aligning to TRBD1. CDR1 is SGHDT, CDR2 YYEEEE, per germline. Losses at the gene ends were 8 bases for V and 0 bases for J; bases not matched to a gene: 11. The CDR3 length is 16 residues.